A single sample gave rise to the 11 T cell receptor beta chains below, sequenced in a study of blood T cells in healthy people across ages. Then a second PCR, running about 6 to 11 cycles, was carried out with a sample-barcoded 5' primer and a J-beta primer mix. Each CDR3 protein gets one entry after TCRdb re-called the 5' RACE reads with MiXCR. The sample yields roughly 2 million distinct CDR3 sequences, about 49% seen once. The sample comprised blood. These receptors all come from a woman in her thirties or forties in good health.

This clonotype was observed a handful of times. The chain employs TRBV27 and TRBJ2-5; 10 nucleotides line up with TRBD1. This CDR3 has 16 amino acids. From germline, CDR1 is MNHEY and CDR2 SMNVEV (reference sequence). V shed 8 bases and J 4 bases; nucleotides not matched to a gene: 13. The CDR3 loop is CASRNGRQGAGETQYF. Here the CDR3 DNA reads TGTGCCAGCCGTAATGGGCGACAGGGGGCCGGAGAGACCCAGTACTTC.

This clonotype was counted between two and nine times. The chain employs TRBV11-1 and TRBJ1-2; D perhaps matches TRBD1 (6 bases). The ends were cut back, 5 bases at V and 3 bases at J, with 13 bases in the middle. The germline gives CDR1 SGHAT, CDR2 FQDESV (reference sequence). This CDR3 has 14 amino acids. CDR3 region: CASSRHRDDYGYTF. The CDR3 nucleotides read TGTGCCAGCAGCCGACACAGGGATGACTATGGCTACACCTTC.

In its sample, this clonotype was seen once. V gene TRBV20-1 combines with J gene TRBJ2-1; 9 positions agree with TRBD2. Per germline, CDR1 DFQATT and CDR2 SNEGSKA (reference sequence). There are 13 residues in the CDR3. The junction had 4 bases not matched to a gene; V was cut back by 4 bases and J by 6 bases. CDR3 sequence (DNA): TGCAGTGCTAAGAGTAGCGGGGGCAATGAGCAGTTCTTC. Protein: CSAKSSGGNEQFF.

The chain employs TRBV27 and TRBJ2-1; D call uncertain. The J call may be incorrect, as the DNA end agrees better with TRBJ2-7. The germline CDR1 and CDR2 sequences are MNHEY and SMNVEV (reference sequence). The CDR3 has 14 residues. The CDR3 DNA reads TGTGCCAGCAGTTTATCCGGGTCTTGGGATGAGCAGTACTTC. The encoded protein is CASSLSGSWDEQYF.

The table lists this clonotype with a few counts. The CDR3 region has the DNA TGCAGTGCAAGGAGGACAGGGGCTAACTATGGCTACACCTTC. This translates into CSARRTGANYGYTF. This rearrangement joins TRBV20-1 to TRBJ1-2; the match to TRBD1 covers 9 bases. Per the germline V gene, CDR1 is DFQATT and CDR2 is SNEGSKA (reference sequence). The CDR3 spans 14 residues. The trim removed 6 bases at V and 0 bases at J, leaving 5 bases unmatched.

A few counts support this clonotype. The junction and the germline gene differ at one end; a read error may be behind it. The CDR3 DNA reads TGTGCTAGCAGTTTCTCAGTCCTAGCGGGGGCCCACACAGATACGCAGTATTTT. As protein: CASSFSVLAGAHTDTQYF. The chain has TRBV6-5 and TRBJ2-3; 10 bases agree with TRBD2. Germline lookup yields CDR1 MNHEY and CDR2 SVGAGI. The CDR3 spans 18 residues.

The chain links TRBV6-6 to TRBJ2-1; the match to TRBD2 covers 8 bases. V shed 8 bases and J 0 bases; nucleotides not matched to a gene: 6. The CDR3 runs to 15 residues. Per the germline V gene, CDR1 is MNHNY and CDR2 is SVGAGI (reference sequence). The CDR3 reads CASYLGGGSYNEQFF. CDR3 coding DNA: TGTGCCAGCTATCTCGGGGGGGGCTCCTACAATGAGCAGTTCTTC.

This clonotype was seen more than once but under ten times. The chain employs TRBV27 and TRBJ2-5; 12 nucleotides match TRBD2. The CDR3 loop spans 16 amino acids. CDR1 and CDR2 (germline): MNHEY, SMNVEV (reference sequence). V was pared by 5 bases and J by 6 bases, with 10 bases of the junction left unmatched. The CDR3 bases are TGTGCCAGCAGTCTTTATAGGACTAGCGGGATCCAGACCCAGTACTTC. Protein product: CASSLYRTSGIQTQYF.

The chain employs TRBV4-2 and TRBJ1-5; D is undetermined. The V end lost 0 bases, the J end lost 7 bases, and 19 bases lay between the germline ends. Per germline, CDR1 LGHNA and CDR2 YNFKEQ. The CDR3 is made up of 17 amino acids. In DNA, the CDR3 is TGTGCCAGCAGCCAAGATGAGGGATTCGATCAAGCGCAGCCCCAGCATTTT. Translation gives CASSQDEGFDQAQPQHF.

This sequence joins TRBV28 and TRBJ2-1; 10 bases line up with TRBD2. Germline CDR1 reads MDHEN; CDR2 reads SYDVKM. The CDR3 loop spans 15 amino acids. The V and J ends lost 3 bases and 7 bases, in that order; junction bases with no gene match: 6. CDR3 bases: TGTGCCAGCAGTTTGCCTAGCGGGGGTAGGAATGAGCAGTTCTTC. This gives the protein CASSLPSGGRNEQFF.

The chain links TRBV6-5 to TRBJ1-2; D remains unclear. The CDR3 has 15 amino acids. CDR1 is MNHEY, CDR2 SVGAGI, per germline. V was clipped by 5 bases and J by 9 bases, with 22 bases between them. Here the CDR3 reads CASSQYLVPPWSYTF. For the CDR3, the DNA is TGTGCCAGCAGTCAATATCTGGTCCCCCCGTGGAGCTACACCTTC.